A single sample gave rise to the 17 T cell receptor beta chains below, sequenced in a study of blood T cell repertoires in COVID-19. The table came from immunoSEQ multiplex PCR; TCRdb's copy has only in-frame clones and leaves some out. This table has some 310,000 clones, about nine tenths appearing once. Sequenced input: peripheral blood. These receptors were collected from a middle-aged man with active or convalescent COVID-19.

DNA of the CDR3: TGCGCCAGCAGCGCACGTACAGGGGGAGACACTGAAGCTTTCTTT. It encodes CASSARTGGDTEAFF. The J gene is TRBJ1-1, the V gene TRBV4-1; 8 positions match TRBD1. CDR1 and CDR2 (germline): MGHRA, YSYEKL. The CDR3 contains 15 residues. Losses at the gene ends were 5 bases for V and 3 bases for J; bases not matched to a gene: 8.

The chain combines TRBV5-1 with TRBJ1-4; tentatively, D is TRBD1 (6 bases). CDR3 length equals 16 residues. CDR1 is SGHRS and CDR2 is YFSETQ in the germline V gene. Trimming shortened V by 4 bases and J by 8 bases, and 21 bases separated the two germline ends. CDR3 in DNA: TGCGCCAGCAGCCCGGGGGGCGCGTTTGCAGGGGAAAAACTGTTTTTT. It encodes CASSPGGAFAGEKLFF.

This clone was seen only a few times. The CDR3 sequence is CASRTGTGKADTQYF. In DNA, the CDR3 is TGCGCCAGTAGGACCGGGACAGGGAAGGCAGATACGCAGTATTTT. The chain employs TRBV5-1 and TRBJ2-3; 9 nucleotides agree with TRBD1. The V gene end was trimmed by 8 bases and the J gene end by 4 bases; junction bases not matched to a gene: 11. This CDR3 is built from 15 residues. CDR1 is SGHRS, CDR2 YFSETQ, per germline.

This clone was observed a single time. J is TRBJ1-4 and V is TRBV5-1, with D perhaps TRBD1 (6 bases). From germline, CDR1 is SGHRS and CDR2 YFSETQ. Trimming cost V 4 bases and J 5 bases, with 12 bases left between them. CDR3 length: 14 residues. This CDR3 reads CASSTGSPNEKLFF. The CDR3 region has the DNA TGCGCCAGCAGCACAGGGAGCCCCAATGAAAAACTGTTTTTT.

Concerning this clone: Other DNA sequences of this sample code for an identical CDR3. The rearrangement uses TRBV29-1 and TRBJ1-1; 9 bases are a match to TRBD1. The ends lost 4 bases at V and 4 bases at J; junction bases unmatched: 1. CDR1 is SQVTM, CDR2 ANQGSEA, per germline. The length of the CDR3 is 12 residues. The CDR3 bases are TGCAGCGTTGGACAGGGGGGCACTGAAGCTTTCTTT. Its protein is CSVGQGGTEAFF.

In this sample, this clone turned up a few times. V and J are TRBV25-1 and TRBJ2-7, with D possibly matching TRBD1 (5 bases). Germline V lookup: CDR1 MGHDK, CDR2 SYGVNS. The CDR3 covers 16 residues. V lost 6 bases and J 1 base, leaving 19 bases between the germline ends. DNA for the CDR3: TGTGCCAGCAGCGACAGCCGCCAGGGAAGGTCCTACGAGCAGTACTTC. Residues: CASSDSRQGRSYEQYF.

The chain is built from TRBV6-5 and TRBJ2-1; TRBD2 matches at 9 bases. The CDR3 is 14 residues long. CDR1 MNHEY and CDR2 SVGAGI come from the germline V gene. Germline trimming cut 4 bases from V and 6 bases from J; bases unmatched to any gene: 4. The chain's CDR3 is CASSSAGGPNEQFF. The CDR3 nucleotides are TGTGCCAGCAGTTCCGCGGGAGGGCCCAATGAGCAGTTCTTC.

This clone was seen a handful of times. The CDR3 DNA is TGTGCCAGCAACTCTCACAGGGGATCGGATGGCTACACCTTC. Translation gives CASNSHRGSDGYTF. The rearrangement uses TRBV28 and TRBJ1-2; 7 bases line up with TRBD1. The CDR3 is made up of 14 amino acids. Germline V gene sequence: CDR1 MDHEN, CDR2 SYDVKM. Unmatched junction bases numbered 11, after V lost 7 bases and J lost 6 bases.

This sequence joins TRBV18 and TRBJ2-3; D might be TRBD2 (5 bases). In germline, CDR1 is KGHSH, CDR2 LQKENI. The CDR3 contains 18 residues. Trimming shortened V by 1 base and J by 0 bases, and 17 bases separated the two germline ends. CDR3 nucleotides: TGTGCCAGCTCACCACGTGGACTTATACGAACTAGCACAGATACGCAGTATTTT. As protein: CASSPRGLIRTSTDTQYF.

This clone has only one observation. The chain couples TRBV7-2 to TRBJ2-7; 9 positions match TRBD2. The junction had 12 bases not matched to a gene; V was cut back by 3 bases and J by 3 bases. This CDR3 has 17 residues. Germline V CDR1 and CDR2: SGHTA, FQGNSA. In nucleotides, the CDR3 is TGTGCCAGCAGCTTGGGATTTCTAGCGGGGCCAGGCTACGAGCAGTACTTC. It specifies CASSLGFLAGPGYEQYF.

This chain connects TRBV19 to TRBJ1-1; TRBD1 is a possible D gene (6 bases). V gave up 2 bases and J gave up 4 bases, with 11 bases separating them. This CDR3 is built from 14 residues. Looked up from germline, CDR1 is LNHDA and CDR2 is SQIVND (reference sequence). CDR3 sequence: CASSIPGGGTEAFF. The CDR3 DNA is TGTGCCAGTAGTATACCGGGGGGCGGCACTGAAGCTTTCTTT.

The rearrangement links TRBV11-2 to TRBJ2-3; the match to TRBD2 covers 13 bases. The J segment lost 4 bases and the V segment lost 5 bases, leaving 9 bases of the junction unmatched. CDR3 length: 17 residues. CDR1 is SGHAT, CDR2 FQNNGV, per germline. The DNA for the CDR3 is TGTGCCAGCAGCGCCTCCGGGACTAGCGGGGTAGCAGATACGCAGTATTTT. As protein: CASSASGTSGVADTQYF.

The rearrangement links TRBV27 to TRBJ2-2; the match to TRBD2 covers 9 bases. Germline CDR1 is MNHEY and CDR2 is SMNVEV (reference sequence). The CDR3 totals 17 residues. The trim removed 3 bases at V and 5 bases at J, leaving 10 bases unmatched. The DNA of the CDR3 is TGTGCCAGCAGTTTGCGGGCGGGAGGGCCGAGGACCGGGGAGCTGTTTTTT. It specifies CASSLRAGGPRTGELFF.

Worth noting for this clone: In the same sample, other DNA sequences code for this CDR3. The gene calls are TRBV24-1 and TRBJ2-1; 9 bases map to TRBD1. CDR3 size: 15 residues. Germline lookup yields CDR1 KGHDR and CDR2 SFDVKD. Unmatched junction bases numbered 4, after V lost 3 bases and J lost 5 bases. In nucleotides, the CDR3 is TGTGCCACCAGTGATCCGGGACAGGGTGACAATGAGCAGTTCTTC. This sequence encodes CATSDPGQGDNEQFF.

This chain connects TRBV18 to TRBJ2-7, with 8 bases lining up with TRBD1. The V and J ends lost 2 bases and 3 bases, in that order; junction bases with no gene match: 6. CDR1 KGHSH and CDR2 LQKENI come from the germline V gene. This CDR3 has 15 residues. Here the CDR3 DNA reads TGTGCCAGCTCACCAACCCCGGGACAGGTCTACGAGCAGTACTTC. Protein sequence: CASSPTPGQVYEQYF.

This clone showed up just a few times. V and J are TRBV27 and TRBJ1-6; 7 bases match TRBD1. After removal of 4 bases from V and 3 bases from J, the junction contained 6 bases not matched to a gene. Germline values: CDR1 MNHEY, CDR2 SMNVEV (reference sequence). CDR3 length equals 16 residues. This CDR3 is CASSSDRTFYNSPLHF. The CDR3 DNA reads as TGTGCCAGCAGTTCGGACAGGACTTTCTATAATTCACCCCTCCACTTT.

Only one count was recorded for this clone. The rearrangement joins TRBV7-9 to TRBJ1-4; maybe TRBD1 (6 bases). V dropped 4 bases and J dropped 3 bases, with 12 bases sitting between them. Germline-derived CDR1 and CDR2 are SEHNR and FQNEAQ (reference sequence). The CDR3 length is 15 residues. The CDR3 is CASSSTGLANEKLFF. DNA for the CDR3: TGTGCCAGCAGCTCTACAGGGTTGGCTAATGAAAAACTGTTTTTT.